These 18 T cell receptor beta chains were all obtained from the same sample, sequenced in a study of T-cell reconstitution after alpha-beta-depleted transplantation in children. TCRbeta library preparation incorporated unique molecular identifiers. Using its own MiXCR run on the PCR reads, TCRdb lists one record per CDR3 protein. The sample has about 340,000 distinct CDR3 sequences, about 9.4% seen once; the top ten hold under 3%. The material sequenced was PBMCs from the stem cell graft donor, taken from the stem cell graft. The receptor set was obtained from a human donor who donated a stem cell graft to a child with acute lymphoblastic leukemia.

This clonotype has a handful of counts. The chain has TRBV2 and TRBJ2-7; 10 positions agree with TRBD2. This CDR3 has 15 amino acids. After removal of 6 bases from V and 4 bases from J, the junction contained 9 bases not matched to a gene. CDR1 and CDR2 (germline): SNHLY, FYNNEI. CDR3 sequence: CASSATSGTKYEQYF. The CDR3 nucleotides are TGTGCCAGCAGCGCAACTAGCGGGACTAAATACGAGCAGTACTTC.

This clonotype was seen a handful of times. This chain uses TRBV6-1 with TRBJ2-7, with D hard to call. This CDR3 has 14 residues. Per the germline V gene, CDR1 is MNHNS and CDR2 is SASEGT. V lost 2 bases and J 0 bases, leaving 8 bases between the germline ends. The CDR3 here is CASSEMQASYEQYF. The CDR3, as DNA: TGTGCCAGCAGTGAAATGCAGGCCTCCTACGAGCAGTACTTC.

This clonotype was found many times. The chain uses TRBV6-2 or TRBV6-3 and TRBJ1-2; D is possibly TRBD1 (6 bases). Trimming removed 3 bases from V and 0 bases from J, with 17 bases in between. The CDR3 has 17 amino acids. Looked up from germline, CDR1 is MNHEY and CDR2 is SVGEGT. Here the CDR3 DNA reads TGTGCCAGCAGTTATCCTCTTCAGGGGCGAGCTAACTATGGCTACACCTTC. It is translated as CASSYPLQGRANYGYTF.

This clonotype was picked up a small number of times. The V and J genes are TRBV5-1 and TRBJ2-7, with a weak D call TRBD2 (6 bases). The CDR3 contains 14 residues. Trimming stripped 0 bases from V and 5 bases from J, with 12 bases between. Germline V gene sequence: CDR1 SGHRS, CDR2 YFSETQ. The CDR3: CASSLGGPGDEQYF. CDR3 nucleotide sequence: TGCGCCAGCAGCTTGGGAGGGCCGGGGGACGAGCAGTACTTC.

Ten or more counts support this clonotype. The chain employs TRBV7-2 and TRBJ1-1; the D gene is possibly TRBD1 (5 bases). V shed 0 bases and J shed 1 base, with 9 bases lying between them. CDR3 length: 15 residues. In germline, CDR1 is SGHTA, CDR2 FQGNSA. CDR3 nucleotides: TGTGCCAGCAGCTTAGCTCGGGGCGCGAACACTGAAGCTTTCTTT. Amino acid sequence: CASSLARGANTEAFF.

This clonotype has only a few counts. The gene calls are TRBV2 and TRBJ2-7; no clear D. V was pared by 3 bases and J by 3 bases, with 6 bases between. The CDR3 has 12 amino acids. In germline, CDR1 is SNHLY, CDR2 FYNNEI. The CDR3 DNA reads TGTGCCAGCAGTGATTTCCGCTACGAGCAGTACTTC. Protein sequence: CASSDFRYEQYF.

In its sample, this clonotype was seen a few times. This sequence joins TRBV12-3 or TRBV12-4 and TRBJ1-2; 9 bases align to TRBD1. The CDR3 has 15 residues. With V trimmed by 6 bases and J by 4 bases, 9 bases remained unmatched. In DNA form, the CDR3 reads TGTGCCAGCAGACAAAATACAGGGGGCGTCTATGGCTACACCTTC. This translates into CASRQNTGGVYGYTF.

This clonotype was counted a few times. The chain has TRBV27 and TRBJ1-2, with TRBD1 identical over 7 bases. The CDR3 consists of 14 residues. Germline V lookup: CDR1 MNHEY, CDR2 SMNVEV (reference sequence). V gave up 2 bases and J gave up 5 bases; unmatched junction bases: 5. CDR3 sequence: CASSLAGTAYGYTF. The DNA of the CDR3 is TGTGCCAGCAGTTTAGCCGGGACAGCTTATGGCTACACCTTC.

This clonotype was counted a few times. The chain is built from TRBV5-1 and TRBJ2-1; D not resolved. Germline CDR1 SGHRS, CDR2 YFSETQ. Trimming took off 0 bases at V and 8 bases at J, with 12 bases between the two ends. The CDR3 covers 14 residues. The DNA of the CDR3 is TGCGCCAGCAGCTTGGGGCAGCGAGGCGATGAGCAGTTCTTC. This encodes CASSLGQRGDEQFF.

At least ten counts were recorded for this clonotype. This sequence joins TRBV6-5 and TRBJ2-5; 7 bases fit TRBD1. The CDR3 spans 15 residues. V trimming: 4 bases; J trimming: 5 bases; junction bases outside the gene matches: 10. CDR1 is MNHEY, CDR2 SVGAGI, per germline. The CDR3 loop reads CASSSGQPRGETQYF. CDR3 bases: TGTGCCAGCAGTTCGGGACAGCCAAGGGGGGAGACCCAGTACTTC.

The J gene is TRBJ1-3, the V gene TRBV24-1, with D possibly matching TRBD1 (5 bases). The CDR3 contains 14 residues. Germline lookup yields CDR1 KGHDR and CDR2 SFDVKD. The V gene lost 12 bases and the J gene lost 3 bases, with 17 bases spanning the gap. CDR3 DNA: TGTGCCCCGCAGGGCGGAGTAATTGGAAACACCATATATTTT. Encoded protein: CAPQGGVIGNTIYF.

V gene TRBV7-2 combines with J gene TRBJ1-1, with 7 bases aligning to TRBD1. The CDR3 is made up of 13 amino acids. From germline, CDR1 is SGHTA and CDR2 FQGNSA. V was clipped by 9 bases and J by 5 bases; unmatched bases: 9. CDR3 nucleotides: TGTGCCAGTCTCCTTACAGGGGATACTGAAGCTTTCTTT. Encoded protein: CASLLTGDTEAFF. The whole variable domain, filled in from reference TRBV7-2 and TRBJ1-1, reads GAGVSQSPSNKVTEKGKDVELRCDPISGHTALYWYRQSLGQGLEFLIYFQGNSAPDKSGLPSDRFSAERTGGSVSTLTIQRTQQEDSAVYLCASLLTGDTEAFFGQGTRLTVV.

This clonotype has a count of ten or more. The V gene is TRBV21-1, the J gene TRBJ2-2. TRBV21-1 is listed as a pseudogene. CDR3 length: 10 residues. The chain's CDR3 is CASSTGELFF. The DNA for the CDR3 is TGTGCCAGCAGCACCGGGGAGCTGTTTTTT.

This clonotype was counted a few times. The rearrangement links TRBV29-1 to TRBJ2-7; no definite D call. The CDR3 length is 12 residues. V was trimmed by 4 bases and J by 0 bases, leaving 7 bases between them. Germline V CDR1 and CDR2: SQVTM, ANQGSEA. CDR3 DNA: TGCAGCGTTGGAGGCGACTCCTACGAGCAGTACTTC. This gives the protein CSVGGDSYEQYF.

The table lists this clonotype with a few counts. The chain recombines TRBV11-3 with TRBJ2-1; 7 positions agree with TRBD2. The CDR3 length is 14 residues. V shed 5 bases and J 5 bases; nucleotides not matched to a gene: 6. Germline CDR1 and CDR2: SGHNT and YENEEA. The CDR3: CASSPDGRHNEQFF. The CDR3 region has the DNA TGTGCCAGCAGCCCCGACGGGAGGCACAATGAGCAGTTCTTC.

At least ten counts were recorded for this clonotype. This rearrangement joins TRBV27 to TRBJ1-1; tentative D call: TRBD1 (5 bases). The V gene's germline CDR1 is MNHEY and CDR2 SMNVEV (reference sequence). V was trimmed by 6 bases and J by 5 bases, leaving 10 bases between them. The CDR3 runs to 12 residues. For the CDR3, the DNA is TGTGCCAGCAGCCGAAGGGGTACTGAAGCTTTCTTT. This gives the protein CASSRRGTEAFF.

This clonotype has a count of ten or more. The gene calls are TRBV5-1 and TRBJ2-7; TRBD1 agrees at 8 bases. The V gene's germline CDR1 is SGHRS and CDR2 YFSETQ. With V trimmed by 4 bases and J by 2 bases, 11 bases remained unmatched. The CDR3 sequence is 16 residues long. The CDR3 bases are TGCGCCAGCAGCCCCGCGAGGGCAGGGGGCACCTACGAGCAGTACTTC. Its protein product is CASSPARAGGTYEQYF.

This clonotype was recorded a few times. This chain uses TRBV5-1 with TRBJ2-4; D is possibly TRBD1 (5 bases). The germline V gene encodes CDR1 SGHRS and CDR2 YFSETQ. The ends were cut back, 4 bases at V and 9 bases at J, with 20 bases in the middle. The CDR3 extends over 15 amino acids. CDR3 residues: CASSREGAEGPIQYF. CDR3 nucleotide sequence: TGCGCCAGCAGCAGGGAAGGGGCAGAAGGGCCCATTCAGTACTTC. The full variable domain, rest sourced from reference TRBV5-1 and TRBJ2-4, is KAGVTQTPRYLIKTRGQQVTLSCSPISGHRSVSWYQQTPGQGLQFLFEYFSETQRNKGNFPGRFSGRQFSNSRSEMNVSTLELGDSALYLCASSREGAEGPIQYFGAGTRLSVL.